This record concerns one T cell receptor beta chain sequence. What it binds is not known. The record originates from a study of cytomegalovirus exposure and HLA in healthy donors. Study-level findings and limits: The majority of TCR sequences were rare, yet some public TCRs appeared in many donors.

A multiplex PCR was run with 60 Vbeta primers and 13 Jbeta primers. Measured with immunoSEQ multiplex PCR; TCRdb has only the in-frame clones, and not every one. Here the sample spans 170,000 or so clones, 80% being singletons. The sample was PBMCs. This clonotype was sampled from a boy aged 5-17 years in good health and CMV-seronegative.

The CDR3 DNA reads TGTGCCAGCACCGCCTTAGCGGGGGCCAACAATGAGCAGTTCTTC. Its translation: CASTALAGANNEQFF. This sequence joins TRBV2 and TRBJ2-1, with 9 bases aligning to TRBD2. V lost 7 bases to trimming and J lost 5 bases; unmatched junction nucleotides: 9. Per germline, CDR1 SNHLY and CDR2 FYNNEI. The CDR3 runs to 15 residues. The whole variable domain, remainder taken from reference TRBV2 and TRBJ2-1, is EPEVTQTPSHQVTQMGQEVILRCVPISNHLYFYWYRQILGQKVEFLVSFYNNEISEKSEIFDDQFSVERPDGSNFTLKIRSTKLEDSAMYFCASTALAGANNEQFFGPGTRLTVL.